This T cell receptor (beta chain) was sequenced for a study of OX40 agonist ivuxolimab in advanced cancers. The table came from immunoSEQ multiplex PCR; TCRdb's copy has only in-frame clones and leaves some out. The repertoire has under 80,000 clones, about 89% of them found once; the top ten carry under 0.85%. Patients who had autoimmune disease history or got systemic immunosuppression were left out. The timepoints at which blood was sampled were baseline, cycle 4 day 1, and cycle 7 day 1. The study, taken as a whole, reports: Relative to CD4+ cells, CD8+ T cells on average had more expanded clones.

As concerns this clone: Its matching antigen is unknown.

Germline loops: CDR1 SNHLY, CDR2 FYNNEI. J was trimmed by 7 bases and V by 6 bases; bases with no gene match: 6. The CDR3 spans 13 residues. The V gene is TRBV2, the J gene TRBJ2-3; 8 nucleotides agree with TRBD1. The source was CD4+ or CD8+ T cells sorted from blood, collected in a trial of the OX40 agonist ivuxolimab. The receptor was isolated from an adult with an advanced solid tumor such as melanoma, head and neck, liver or kidney cancer. The CDR3 sequence: CASREDRENTQYF. CDR3 bases: TGTGCCAGCAGGGAGGACAGGGAAAATACGCAGTATTTT. Complete variable domain (other parts from reference TRBV2 and TRBJ2-3): EPEVTQTPSHQVTQMGQEVILRCVPISNHLYFYWYRQILGQKVEFLVSFYNNEISEKSEIFDDQFSVERPDGSNFTLKIRSTKLEDSAMYFCASREDRENTQYFGPGTRLTVL.